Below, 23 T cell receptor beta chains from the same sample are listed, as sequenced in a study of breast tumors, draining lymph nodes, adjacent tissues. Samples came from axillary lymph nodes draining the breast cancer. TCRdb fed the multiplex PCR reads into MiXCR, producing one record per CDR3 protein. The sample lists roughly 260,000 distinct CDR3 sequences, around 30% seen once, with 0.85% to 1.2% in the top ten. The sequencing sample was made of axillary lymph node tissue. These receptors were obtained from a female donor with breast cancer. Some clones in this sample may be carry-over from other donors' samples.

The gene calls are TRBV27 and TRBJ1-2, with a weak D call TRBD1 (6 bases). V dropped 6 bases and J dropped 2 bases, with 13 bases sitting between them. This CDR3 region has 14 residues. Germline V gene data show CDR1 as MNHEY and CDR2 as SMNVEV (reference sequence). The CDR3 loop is CASRGTGTNYGYTF. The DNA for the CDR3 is TGTGCCAGCAGGGGGACCGGGACAAACTATGGCTACACCTTC.

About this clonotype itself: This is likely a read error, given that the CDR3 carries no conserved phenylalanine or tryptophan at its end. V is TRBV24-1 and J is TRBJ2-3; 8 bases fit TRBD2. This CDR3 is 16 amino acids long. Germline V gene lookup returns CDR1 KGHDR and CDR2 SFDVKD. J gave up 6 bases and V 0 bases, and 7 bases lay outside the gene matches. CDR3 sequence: CATSDLTGGPADTQYS. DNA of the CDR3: TGTGCCACCAGTGATTTGACGGGAGGGCCAGCGGATACGCAGTATTCT.

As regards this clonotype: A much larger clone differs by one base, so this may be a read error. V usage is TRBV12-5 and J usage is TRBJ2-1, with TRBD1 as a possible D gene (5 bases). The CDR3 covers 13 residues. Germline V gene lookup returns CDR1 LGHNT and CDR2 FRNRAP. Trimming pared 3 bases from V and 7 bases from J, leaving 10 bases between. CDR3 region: CASGFKGRNEQFF. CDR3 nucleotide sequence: TGTGCTAGTGGTTTCAAGGGGCGGAATGAGCAGTTCTTC.

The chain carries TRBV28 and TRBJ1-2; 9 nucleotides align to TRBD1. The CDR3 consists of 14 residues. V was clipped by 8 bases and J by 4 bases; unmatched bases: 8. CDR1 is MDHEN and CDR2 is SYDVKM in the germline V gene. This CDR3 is CASRSTGGGYGYTF. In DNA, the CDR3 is TGTGCCAGCCGATCCACAGGGGGCGGCTATGGCTACACCTTC.

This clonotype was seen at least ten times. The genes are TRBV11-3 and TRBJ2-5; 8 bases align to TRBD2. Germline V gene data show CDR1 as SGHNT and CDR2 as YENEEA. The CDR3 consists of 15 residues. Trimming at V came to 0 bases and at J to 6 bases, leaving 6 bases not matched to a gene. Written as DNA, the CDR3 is TGTGCCAGCAGCTTAGATCGGGGGGGTCTGCAGACCCAGTACTTC. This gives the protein CASSLDRGGLQTQYF.

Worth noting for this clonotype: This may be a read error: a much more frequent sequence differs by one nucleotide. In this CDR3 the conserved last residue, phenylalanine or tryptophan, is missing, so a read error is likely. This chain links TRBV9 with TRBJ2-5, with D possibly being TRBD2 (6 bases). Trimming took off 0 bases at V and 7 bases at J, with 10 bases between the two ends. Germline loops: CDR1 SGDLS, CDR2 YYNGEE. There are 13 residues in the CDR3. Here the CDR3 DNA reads TGTGCCAGCAGCGTAGCGGGAGAGGGGACCCAGTACTCC. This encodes CASSVAGEGTQYS.

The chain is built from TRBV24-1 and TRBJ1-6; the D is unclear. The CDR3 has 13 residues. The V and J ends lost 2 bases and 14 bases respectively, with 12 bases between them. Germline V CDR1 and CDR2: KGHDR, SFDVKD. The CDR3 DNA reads TGTGCCACCAGTGATTACGAGGAGTCAGCCCTCCACTTT. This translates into CATSDYEESALHF.

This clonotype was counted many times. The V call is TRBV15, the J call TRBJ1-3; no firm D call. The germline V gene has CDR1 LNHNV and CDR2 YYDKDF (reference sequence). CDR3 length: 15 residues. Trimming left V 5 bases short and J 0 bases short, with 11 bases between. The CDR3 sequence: CATSRGRGSGNTIYF. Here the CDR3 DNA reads TGTGCCACCAGCCGAGGACGGGGCTCTGGAAACACCATATATTTT. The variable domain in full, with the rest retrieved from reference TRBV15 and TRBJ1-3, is DAMVIQNPRYQVTQFGKPVTLSCSQTLNHNVMYWYQQKSSQAPKLLFHYYDKDFNNEADTPDNFQSRRPNTSFCFLDIRSPGLGDTAMYLCATSRGRGSGNTIYFGEGSWLTVV.

The CDR3 loop reads CASSPDSLGTEAFF. The CDR3 bases are TGTGCCAGCAGCCCAGACAGCCTGGGGACTGAAGCTTTCTTT. This chain connects TRBV7-3 to TRBJ1-1; D possibly corresponds to TRBD1 (5 bases). CDR3 length equals 14 residues. The V end lost 5 bases, the J end lost 5 bases, and 15 bases lay between the germline ends. The germline V gene encodes CDR1 SGHTA and CDR2 FQGTGA.

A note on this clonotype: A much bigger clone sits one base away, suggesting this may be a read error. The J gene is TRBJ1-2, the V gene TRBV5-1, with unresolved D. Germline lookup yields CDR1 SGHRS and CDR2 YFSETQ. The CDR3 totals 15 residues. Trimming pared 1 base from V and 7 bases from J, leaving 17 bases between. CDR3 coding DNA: TGCGCCAGCAGCTTGCCCCCGGGCTTTAGAGGTGGCTACACCTTC. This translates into CASSLPPGFRGGYTF.

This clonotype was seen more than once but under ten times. The CDR3 sequence: CASSPGASLGKTQYF. As DNA, the CDR3 is TGTGCCAGCAGTCCCGGGGCTAGTCTTGGGAAGACCCAGTACTTC. This chain connects TRBV27 to TRBJ2-5; D may correspond to TRBD1 or TRBD2 (5 bases each). The CDR3 length is 15 residues. Germline V CDR1 and CDR2: MNHEY, SMNVEV (reference sequence). V shed 5 bases and J shed 6 bases, with 19 bases lying between them.

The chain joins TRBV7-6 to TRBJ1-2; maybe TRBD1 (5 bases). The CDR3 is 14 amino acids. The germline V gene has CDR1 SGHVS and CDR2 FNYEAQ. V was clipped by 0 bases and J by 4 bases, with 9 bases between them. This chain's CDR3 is CASSLAGGGYGYTF. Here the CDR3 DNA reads TGTGCCAGCAGCTTAGCGGGGGGTGGCTATGGCTACACCTTC.

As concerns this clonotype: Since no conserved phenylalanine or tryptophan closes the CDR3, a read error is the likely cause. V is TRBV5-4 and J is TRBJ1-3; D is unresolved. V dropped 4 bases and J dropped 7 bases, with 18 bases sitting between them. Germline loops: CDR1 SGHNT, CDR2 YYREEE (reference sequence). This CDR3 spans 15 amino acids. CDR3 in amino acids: CASSRPSGKRNTIYS. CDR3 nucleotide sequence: TGTGCCAGCAGCCGACCTAGCGGGAAGAGGAACACCATATATTCT.

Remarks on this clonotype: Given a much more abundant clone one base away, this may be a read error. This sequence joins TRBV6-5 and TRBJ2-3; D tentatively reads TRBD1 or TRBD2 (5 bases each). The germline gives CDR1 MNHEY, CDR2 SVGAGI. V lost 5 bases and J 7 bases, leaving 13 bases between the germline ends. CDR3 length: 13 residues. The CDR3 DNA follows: TGTGCCAGCAGTCATGGGGGATCGCATACGCAGTATTTT. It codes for CASSHGGSHTQYF.

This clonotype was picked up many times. The DNA for the CDR3 is TGTGCCAGCAGCCAAGTTAGCGGGAGAGGAGAGACCCAGTACTTC. This translates into CASSQVSGRGETQYF. This chain uses TRBV3-1 with TRBJ2-5, with 9 bases fitting TRBD2. The CDR3 is 15 residues long. With V trimmed by 1 base and J by 4 bases, 4 bases remained unmatched. Per germline, CDR1 LGHDT and CDR2 YNNKEL (reference sequence).

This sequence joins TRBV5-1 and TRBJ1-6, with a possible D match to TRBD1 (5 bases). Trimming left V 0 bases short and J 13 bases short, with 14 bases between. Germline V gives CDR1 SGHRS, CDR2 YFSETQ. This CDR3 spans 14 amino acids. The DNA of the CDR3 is TGCGCCAGCAGCTTGGAAGGGGAGGGCTCCCCCCTCCACTTT. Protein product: CASSLEGEGSPLHF.

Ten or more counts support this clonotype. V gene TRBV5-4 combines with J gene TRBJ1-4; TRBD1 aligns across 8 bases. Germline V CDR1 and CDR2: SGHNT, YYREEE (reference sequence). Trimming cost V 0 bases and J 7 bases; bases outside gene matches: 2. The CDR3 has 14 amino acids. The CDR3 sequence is CASSLEGQGEKLFF. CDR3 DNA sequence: TGTGCCAGCAGCTTGGAAGGACAGGGTGAAAAACTGTTTTTT.

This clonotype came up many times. CDR3 in amino acids: CSVDEVSYGYTF. CDR3 coding DNA: TGCAGCGTTGATGAGGTCAGCTATGGCTACACCTTC. J is TRBJ1-2 and V is TRBV29-1; D not certain. V lost 3 bases and J lost 4, with 9 bases in between. The length of the CDR3 is 12 residues. Germline V gene sequence: CDR1 SQVTM, CDR2 ANQGSEA.

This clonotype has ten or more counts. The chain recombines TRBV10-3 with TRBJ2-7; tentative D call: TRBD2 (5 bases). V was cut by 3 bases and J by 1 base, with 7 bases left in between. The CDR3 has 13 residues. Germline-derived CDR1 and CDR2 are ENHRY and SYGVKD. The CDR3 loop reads CAISDRRSYEQYF. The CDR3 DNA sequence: TGTGCCATCAGTGATAGGAGGTCCTACGAGCAGTACTTC.

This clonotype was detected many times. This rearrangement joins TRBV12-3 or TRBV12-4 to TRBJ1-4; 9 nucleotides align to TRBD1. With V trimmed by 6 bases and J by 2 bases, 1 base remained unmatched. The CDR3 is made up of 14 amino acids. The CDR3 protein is CASRGTGTNEKLFF. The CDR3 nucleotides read TGTGCCAGCAGAGGGACAGGGACTAATGAAAAACTGTTTTTT.

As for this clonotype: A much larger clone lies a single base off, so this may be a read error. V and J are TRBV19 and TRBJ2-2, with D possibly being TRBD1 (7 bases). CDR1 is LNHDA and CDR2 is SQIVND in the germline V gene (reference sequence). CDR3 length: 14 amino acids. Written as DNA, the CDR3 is TGTGCCAGTACCTGGGACAGTAACACCGGGGGGCTGTTTTTT. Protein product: CASTWDSNTGGLFF.

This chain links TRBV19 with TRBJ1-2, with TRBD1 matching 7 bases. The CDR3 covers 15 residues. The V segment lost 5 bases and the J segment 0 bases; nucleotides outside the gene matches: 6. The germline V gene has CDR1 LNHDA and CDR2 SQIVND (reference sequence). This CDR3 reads CASSVRQGTNYGYTF. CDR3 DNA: TGTGCCAGTAGTGTAAGACAGGGTACTAACTATGGCTACACCTTC.

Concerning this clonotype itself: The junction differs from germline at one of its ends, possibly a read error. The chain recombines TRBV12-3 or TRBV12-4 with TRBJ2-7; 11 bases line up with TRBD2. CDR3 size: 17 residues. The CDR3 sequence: CASSSSPHSGRAYGQYF. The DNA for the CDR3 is TGTGCCAGCAGCTCCTCCCCCCATAGCGGGAGGGCCTACGGGCAGTACTTC.